This TCR beta chain is drawn from a study of T cell repertoires in cytomegalovirus infection. Study-level background: CMV infection and matching HLA type were both indicated by public TCR beta signatures.

This CDR3 contains 13 residues. The ends were cut back, 5 bases at V and 7 bases at J, with 12 bases in the middle. On this clonotype itself: The antigen remains undetermined.

Study-level findings and limits: There were carriers of CMV plus the relevant HLA, and cumulative public TCR beta family frequency identified them.

One entry per CDR3 protein, called by TCRdb with MiXCR from the reads. The sample has roughly 760,000 distinct CDR3 sequences, 35% to 45% seen once. The sample was PBMCs. This receptor was obtained from a human donor in good health (CMV status not recorded). Some clones in this sample may be carry-over from other donors' samples. This chain joins TRBV12-3 or TRBV12-4 and TRBJ2-1; D gene unclear. The CDR3 sequence is CASSPDWPNEQFF. In DNA, the CDR3 is TGTGCCAGCAGTCCCGACTGGCCTAATGAGCAGTTCTTC.